Below, 14 T cell receptor beta chains from the same sample are listed, as sequenced in a study of T cell responses to AZD1222 COVID-19 vaccine. Clones were sequenced by immunoSEQ multiplex PCR, and TCRdb holds only the in-frame ones, with some missing. The data contain over 85,000 clones, approximately 90% of them singletons. The sequences come from peripheral blood, collected on day 0 of AZD1222 vaccination. The receptor set was obtained from an adult in good health.

The rearrangement uses TRBV7-9 and TRBJ1-2; maybe TRBD1 (5 bases). CDR1 is SEHNR, CDR2 FQNEAQ, per germline (reference sequence). Trimming pared 11 bases from V and 1 base from J, leaving 14 bases between. CDR3 length equals 13 residues. CDR3 in amino acids: CAGGGQDNYGYTF. The CDR3 nucleotides read TGTGCCGGCGGCGGACAAGATAACTATGGCTACACCTTC.

The V call is TRBV27, the J call TRBJ1-4, with 12 nucleotides matching TRBD1. The J segment lost 3 bases and the V segment lost 8 bases, leaving 10 bases of the junction unmatched. Germline values: CDR1 MNHEY, CDR2 SMNVEV (reference sequence). The CDR3 sequence is 17 residues long. For the CDR3, the DNA is TGTGCCAGCGGCGCACACCGGGACAGGGGGCCTAATGAAAAACTGTTTTTT. Protein: CASGAHRDRGPNEKLFF.

This chain uses TRBV5-1 with TRBJ1-1; D is unresolved. The germline V and J ends were trimmed by 0 bases and 0 bases, with 9 bases remaining between them. The CDR3 runs 15 residues. Germline CDR1 reads SGHRS; CDR2 reads YFSETQ. For the CDR3, the DNA is TGCGCCAGCAGCTTGGAGGTAGGGCTGAACACTGAAGCTTTCTTT. Its protein product is CASSLEVGLNTEAFF. The variable domain in full, completed from reference TRBV5-1 and TRBJ1-1, reads KAGVTQTPRYLIKTRGQQVTLSCSPISGHRSVSWYQQTPGQGLQFLFEYFSETQRNKGNFPGRFSGRQFSNSRSEMNVSTLELGDSALYLCASSLEVGLNTEAFFGQGTRLTVV.

The V and J genes are TRBV5-6 and TRBJ1-2, with unresolved D. Trimming shortened V by 4 bases and J by 0 bases, and 13 bases separated the two germline ends. The length of the CDR3 is 15 residues. The germline gives CDR1 SGHDT, CDR2 YYEEEE. CDR3 loop: CASSPTPRTNYGYTF. In nucleotides, the CDR3 is TGTGCCAGCAGCCCCACTCCACGGACTAACTATGGCTACACCTTC.

The chain carries TRBV19 and TRBJ1-5, with D unclear. The germline CDR1 and CDR2 sequences are LNHDA and SQIVND (reference sequence). There are 15 residues in the CDR3. V lost 0 bases, J lost 4 bases, and 10 bases lay in between. DNA for the CDR3: TGTGCCAGTAGTATAGATTCTAGCCTAAATCAGCCCCAGCATTTT. Protein sequence: CASSIDSSLNQPQHF.

The rearrangement joins TRBV18 to TRBJ2-3, with 8 bases fitting TRBD2. From germline, CDR1 is KGHSH and CDR2 LQKENI. The CDR3 totals 16 residues. The V and J ends lost 1 base and 1 base, in that order; junction bases with no gene match: 4. Here the CDR3 reads CASSPLRGGGTDTQYF. The CDR3 DNA follows: TGTGCCAGCTCACCACTTCGGGGGGGAGGCACAGATACGCAGTATTTT.

V is TRBV2 and J is TRBJ2-5; the D gene is possibly TRBD1 (6 bases). The CDR3 has 15 residues. The germline V gene encodes CDR1 SNHLY and CDR2 FYNNEI. Between the trimmed V and J ends, which lost 2 bases and 1 base, there was a span of 11 bases. CDR3 DNA: TGTGCCAGCAGTGAATGGGACAACATCCAAGAGACCCAGTACTTC. It encodes CASSEWDNIQETQYF.

The chain employs TRBV27 and TRBJ2-7; 8 positions agree with TRBD2. V gave up 0 bases and J gave up 7 bases; unmatched junction bases: 5. The CDR3 totals 14 residues. The germline CDR1 and CDR2 sequences are MNHEY and SMNVEV (reference sequence). CDR3: CASSLSGTRVEQYF. CDR3 coding DNA: TGTGCCAGCAGTTTATCGGGGACTAGGGTTGAGCAGTACTTC.

V gene TRBV3-1 (or the pseudogene TRBV3-2) combines with J gene TRBJ1-3; D not resolved. Germline assignment: CDR1 LGHDT and CDR2 YNNKEL (reference sequence). Trimming took 2 bases from V and 3 from J, leaving 8 bases between them. CDR3 size: 14 residues. CDR3 region: CASSQYSDGNTIYF. In nucleotides, the CDR3 is TGTGCCAGCAGCCAATATAGTGATGGAAACACCATATATTTT.

The chain combines TRBV27 with TRBJ1-3; the D gene is possibly TRBD1 (5 bases). Looked up from germline, CDR1 is MNHEY and CDR2 is SMNVEV (reference sequence). Trimming pared 2 bases from V and 3 bases from J, leaving 14 bases between. The length of the CDR3 is 16 residues. CDR3 residues: CASSLGARGVGNTIYF. The DNA of the CDR3 is TGTGCCAGCAGTTTAGGGGCCCGAGGGGTTGGAAACACCATATATTTT.

This clone showed up just once. This rearrangement joins TRBV6-5 to TRBJ2-3; possibly TRBD2 for D (5 bases). Germline lookup yields CDR1 MNHEY and CDR2 SVGAGI. CDR3 length equals 16 residues. The V gene lost 3 bases and the J gene lost 7 bases, with 20 bases spanning the gap. Here the CDR3 DNA reads TGTGCCAGCAGTTATGAGGGTGGGCCAGGCAGGAATACGCAGTATTTT. It yields the protein CASSYEGGPGRNTQYF.

The gene calls are TRBV6-1 and TRBJ2-7; possibly TRBD1 or TRBD2 for D (5 bases each). Germline V gene sequence: CDR1 MNHNS, CDR2 SASEGT. The CDR3 has 16 amino acids. V was clipped by 0 bases and J by 4 bases, with 16 bases between them. The CDR3 here is CASSEALQRGRYEQYF. The CDR3 DNA reads as TGTGCCAGCAGTGAAGCGCTTCAGAGGGGACGTTACGAGCAGTACTTC.

V usage is TRBV11-2 and J usage is TRBJ1-3; D ambiguous. Germline V CDR1 and CDR2: SGHAT, FQNNGV. V was trimmed by 0 bases and J by 0 bases, leaving 6 bases between them. The CDR3 consists of 15 residues. The CDR3 here is CASSLDRGSGNTIYF. The CDR3 region has the DNA TGTGCCAGCAGCTTAGATCGGGGCTCTGGAAACACCATATATTTT.

This clone was counted a few times. The chain uses TRBV5-4 and TRBJ1-2; D is unresolved. The CDR3 is 12 residues long. V gave up 4 bases and J gave up 10 bases, with 14 bases separating them. In germline, CDR1 is SGHNT, CDR2 YYREEE (reference sequence). The CDR3 DNA follows: TGTGCCAGCAGCCTTAACGAGGGAGCCTACACCTTC. It yields the protein CASSLNEGAYTF.